The 20 T cell receptor beta chains given below trace back to one sample, sequenced in a study of Ad26.COV2.S vaccination and SARS-CoV-2 variants. Repertoires were generated with immunoSEQ multiplex PCR, while TCRdb's copy carries only in-frame clones and drops some. The data contain 350,000 to 500,000 clones, around 90% of them singletons. Stated treatment: some 20 received Ad26.COV2.S at low or high dose, single or two shots; 5 received placebo; per-sample allocation not given. Collection of the samples took place on day 63 after the first injection of vaccine or placebo. The sample in question was peripheral blood, obtained in a trial of Ad26.COV2.S vaccine versus placebo. All receptors derive from a person aged 18-65 years who received the Ad26.COV2.S COVID-19 vaccine or a placebo.

This rearrangement joins TRBV13 to TRBJ2-4; the D call may be TRBD1 or TRBD2 (5 bases each). V shed 4 bases and J shed 0 bases, with 13 bases lying between them. This CDR3 is built from 16 residues. Looked up from germline, CDR1 is PRHDT and CDR2 is FYEKMQ (reference sequence). The CDR3 DNA is TGTGCCAGCAGCTCTTGGGGGACGGGAGCCAAAAACATTCAGTACTTC. It translates to CASSSWGTGAKNIQYF.

The J gene is TRBJ2-1, the V gene TRBV10-3, with 8 bases aligning to TRBD2. This CDR3 is 17 amino acids long. The junction had 9 bases not matched to a gene; V was cut back by 0 bases and J by 5 bases. Germline V gives CDR1 ENHRY, CDR2 SYGVKD. The CDR3 loop reads CAISESLGLGPDNEQFF. CDR3 in DNA: TGTGCCATCAGTGAGTCCTTGGGACTAGGACCTGACAATGAGCAGTTCTTC.

The V call is TRBV27, the J call TRBJ2-7, with TRBD2 identical over 7 bases. CDR3 length: 16 residues. Germline trimming cut 0 bases from V and 6 bases from J; bases unmatched to any gene: 11. Germline CDR1 reads MNHEY; CDR2 reads SMNVEV (reference sequence). The CDR3: CASSLSAGAGLREQYF. The CDR3 nucleotides read TGTGCCAGCAGTTTATCGGCGGGAGCGGGCCTACGCGAGCAGTACTTC.

This chain uses TRBV7-2 with TRBJ2-1, with 9 bases fitting TRBD2. Germline V lookup: CDR1 SGHTA, CDR2 FQGNSA. V dropped 7 bases and J dropped 10; count of bases not matched to a gene: 11. The CDR3 extends over 14 amino acids. The CDR3 reads CASIKGLARNEQFF. CDR3 sequence (DNA): TGTGCCAGCATCAAGGGACTAGCAAGGAACGAGCAGTTCTTC.

The J gene is TRBJ2-7, the V gene TRBV9, with a weak D call TRBD2 (6 bases). There are 14 residues in the CDR3. The germline V and J ends were trimmed by 0 bases and 7 bases, with 14 bases remaining between them. The germline gives CDR1 SGDLS, CDR2 YYNGEE. In nucleotides, the CDR3 is TGTGCCAGCAGCGTAGCGAGCGGGCCCCGAGAGCAGTACTTC. Translated: CASSVASGPREQYF.

In this sample, this clone turned up once. The rearrangement uses TRBV20-1 and TRBJ2-5; 9 bases align to TRBD2. Trimming cost V 3 bases and J 5 bases; bases outside gene matches: 10. Germline V lookup: CDR1 DFQATT, CDR2 SNEGSKA (reference sequence). The CDR3 runs to 15 residues. The CDR3 reads CSASKAGGPGETQYF. CDR3 DNA sequence: TGCAGTGCTAGTAAGGCGGGAGGGCCGGGGGAGACCCAGTACTTC.

The chain recombines TRBV5-1 with TRBJ2-2; unclear D gene. From germline, CDR1 is SGHRS and CDR2 YFSETQ. The CDR3 consists of 16 residues. The V gene lost 5 bases and the J gene lost 0 bases, with 14 bases spanning the gap. The CDR3 loop reads CASREFWQANTGELFF. The CDR3 nucleotides are TGCGCCAGCAGGGAATTTTGGCAGGCGAACACCGGGGAGCTGTTTTTT.

This rearrangement joins TRBV11-2 to TRBJ1-4; D gene unclear. Per germline, CDR1 SGHAT and CDR2 FQNNGV. V shed 5 bases and J shed 0 bases, with 7 bases lying between them. The CDR3 loop spans 14 amino acids. The CDR3 sequence is CASSPWATNEKLFF. Here the CDR3 DNA reads TGTGCCAGCAGCCCGTGGGCAACTAATGAAAAACTGTTTTTT.

The J gene is TRBJ1-6, the V gene TRBV6-5; D uncertain. Trimming stripped 0 bases from V and 8 bases from J, with 11 bases between. Germline CDR1 reads MNHEY; CDR2 reads SVGAGI. The CDR3 is made up of 15 amino acids. CDR3 protein: CASSYSSGIDSPLHF. The CDR3 DNA reads as TGTGCCAGCAGTTACTCGTCGGGTATAGATTCACCCCTCCACTTT.

The chain links TRBV6-2 or TRBV6-3 to TRBJ2-7, with TRBD1 as a possible D gene (5 bases). V lost 2 bases and J 0 bases, leaving 8 bases between the germline ends. Germline V gene data show CDR1 as MNHEY and CDR2 as SVGEGT. This CDR3 contains 14 residues. The CDR3 is CASSYEQASYEQYF. Here the CDR3 DNA reads TGTGCCAGCAGTTACGAACAGGCCTCCTACGAGCAGTACTTC.

This chain connects TRBV12-5 to TRBJ1-2; tentatively, D is TRBD1 (5 bases). The CDR3 has 13 residues. V was cut by 1 base and J by 10 bases, with 13 bases left in between. Looked up from germline, CDR1 is LGHNT and CDR2 is FRNRAP. CDR3 sequence reads: CASGLGTMDTYTF. The DNA of the CDR3 is TGTGCTAGTGGTTTGGGTACCATGGACACCTACACCTTC.

The chain is built from TRBV6-6 and TRBJ1-2; TRBD1 is a possible D gene (5 bases). This CDR3 spans 15 amino acids. Trimming removed 4 bases at V and 3 bases at J, with 15 bases between. Germline V lookup: CDR1 MNHNY, CDR2 SVGAGI (reference sequence). In DNA form, the CDR3 reads TGTGCCAGCAGTTCATCAGGGATAGCGGACTATGGCTACACCTTC. It yields the protein CASSSSGIADYGYTF.

V and J are TRBV7-3 and TRBJ2-3, with a weak D call TRBD2 (5 bases). V lost 4 bases and J lost 4, with 9 bases in between. CDR1 is SGHTA and CDR2 is FQGTGA in the germline V gene. This CDR3 region has 13 residues. CDR3 sequence reads: CASSWTRSDTQYF. CDR3 nucleotide sequence: TGTGCCAGCAGCTGGACTCGCTCAGATACGCAGTATTTT.

The gene calls are TRBV15 and TRBJ2-7; the D gene is possibly TRBD1 (6 bases). The CDR3 has 14 residues. V was pared by 1 base and J by 3 bases, with 10 bases between. The germline V gene has CDR1 LNHNV and CDR2 YYDKDF (reference sequence). The CDR3: CATSRGKGDYEQYF. As DNA, the CDR3 is TGTGCCACCAGCAGAGGAAAGGGGGACTACGAGCAGTACTTC.

The chain combines TRBV25-1 with TRBJ1-2; D uncertain. CDR1 and CDR2 from the germline V gene are MGHDK and SYGVNS. The CDR3 runs to 15 residues. The V end was cut by 3 bases, the J end by 0 bases, with 11 bases between. The CDR3 reads CASSEGRVTNYGYTF. CDR3 DNA: TGTGCCAGCAGTGAGGGGAGGGTCACTAACTATGGCTACACCTTC.

The V gene is TRBV27, the J gene TRBJ2-7, with D hard to call. CDR3 length: 15 amino acids. CDR1 MNHEY and CDR2 SMNVEV come from the germline V gene (reference sequence). With 4 bases removed from V and 0 bases from J, the gap between germline ends came to 13 bases. The CDR3 DNA sequence: TGTGCCAGCAGTTCTTACTCTCCTACCTCCTACGAGCAGTACTTC. Its protein product is CASSSYSPTSYEQYF.

V usage is TRBV7-9 and J usage is TRBJ2-3; TRBD2 might be the D (6 bases). Germline CDR1 and CDR2: SEHNR and FQNEAQ (reference sequence). This CDR3 has 13 residues. V was trimmed by 3 bases and J by 5 bases, leaving 9 bases between them. The CDR3 DNA follows: TGTGCCAGCAGCTTCCGACTAGTAGATACGCAGTATTTT. Protein product: CASSFRLVDTQYF.

The chain combines TRBV28 with TRBJ1-3, with D possibly matching TRBD1 (5 bases). The CDR3 runs to 13 residues. Deletions cut 8 bases from V and 9 bases from J, with 17 bases between. Germline-derived CDR1 and CDR2 are MDHEN and SYDVKM. The CDR3 is CASGTPGIPTIYF. As DNA, the CDR3 is TGTGCCAGCGGGACCCCTGGGATCCCCACCATATATTTT.

This chain uses TRBV19 with TRBJ1-4; tentatively, D is TRBD1 (6 bases). The CDR3 consists of 16 residues. The germline V gene encodes CDR1 LNHDA and CDR2 SQIVND (reference sequence). V was shortened by 2 bases and J by 8 bases, with 18 bases between the two germline ends. CDR3 sequence reads: CASSILSAGTNEKLFF. CDR3 nucleotides: TGTGCCAGTAGTATATTATCCGCAGGGACAAACGAAAAACTGTTTTTT.

V gene TRBV11-2 combines with J gene TRBJ2-7, with 7 bases aligning to TRBD1. Germline V CDR1 and CDR2: SGHAT, FQNNGV. J was trimmed by 2 bases and V by 1 base; bases with no gene match: 17. CDR3 size: 19 residues. For the CDR3, the DNA is TGTGCCAGCAGCTTAGTTATCGGGGACCCACAGGGGTTAACCTACGAGCAGTACTTC. It is translated as CASSLVIGDPQGLTYEQYF.